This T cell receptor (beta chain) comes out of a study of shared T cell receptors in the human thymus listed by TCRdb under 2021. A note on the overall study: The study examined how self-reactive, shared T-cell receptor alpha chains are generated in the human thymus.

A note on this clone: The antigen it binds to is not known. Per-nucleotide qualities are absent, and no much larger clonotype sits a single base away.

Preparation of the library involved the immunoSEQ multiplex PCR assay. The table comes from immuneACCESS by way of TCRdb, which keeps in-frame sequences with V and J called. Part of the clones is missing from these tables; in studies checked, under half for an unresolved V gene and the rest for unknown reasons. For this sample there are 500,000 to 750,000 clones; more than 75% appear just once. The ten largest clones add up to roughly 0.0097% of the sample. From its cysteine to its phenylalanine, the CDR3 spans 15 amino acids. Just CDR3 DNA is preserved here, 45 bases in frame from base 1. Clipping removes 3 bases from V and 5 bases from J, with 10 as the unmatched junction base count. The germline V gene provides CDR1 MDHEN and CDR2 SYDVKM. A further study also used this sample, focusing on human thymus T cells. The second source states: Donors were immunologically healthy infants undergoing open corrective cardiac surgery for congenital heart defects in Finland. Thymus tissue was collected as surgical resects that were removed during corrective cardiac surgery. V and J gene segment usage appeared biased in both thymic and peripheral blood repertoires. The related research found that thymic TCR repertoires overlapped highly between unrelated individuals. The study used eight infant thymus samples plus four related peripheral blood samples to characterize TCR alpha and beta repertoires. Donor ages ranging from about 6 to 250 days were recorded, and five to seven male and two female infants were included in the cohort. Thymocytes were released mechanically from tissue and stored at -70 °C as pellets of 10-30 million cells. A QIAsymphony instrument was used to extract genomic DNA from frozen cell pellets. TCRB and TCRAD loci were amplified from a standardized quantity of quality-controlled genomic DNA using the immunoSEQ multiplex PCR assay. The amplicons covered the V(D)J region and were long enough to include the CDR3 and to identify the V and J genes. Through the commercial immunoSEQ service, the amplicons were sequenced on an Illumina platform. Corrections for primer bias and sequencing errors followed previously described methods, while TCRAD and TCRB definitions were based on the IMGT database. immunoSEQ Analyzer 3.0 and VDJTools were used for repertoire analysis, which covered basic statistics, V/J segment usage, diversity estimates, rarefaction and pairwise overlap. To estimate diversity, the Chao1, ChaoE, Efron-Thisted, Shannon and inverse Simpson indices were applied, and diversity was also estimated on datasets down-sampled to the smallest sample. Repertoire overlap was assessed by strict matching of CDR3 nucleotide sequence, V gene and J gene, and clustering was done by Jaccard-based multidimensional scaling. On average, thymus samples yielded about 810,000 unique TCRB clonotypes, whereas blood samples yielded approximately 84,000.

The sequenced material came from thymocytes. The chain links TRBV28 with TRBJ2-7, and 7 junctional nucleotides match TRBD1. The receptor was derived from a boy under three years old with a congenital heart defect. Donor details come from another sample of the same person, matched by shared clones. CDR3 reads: CASSFDRVIEDEQYF. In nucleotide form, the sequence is TGTGCCAGCAGTTTCGACAGGGTCATTGAAGACGAGCAGTACTTC.